A single sample is the source of the 3 T cell receptor beta chains below, sequenced in a study of OX40 agonist ivuxolimab in advanced cancers. Clones were read by immunoSEQ multiplex PCR, and TCRdb kept only the in-frame ones, dropping some. In the table there are tens of thousands of clones, roughly 83% of which are singletons. The specimen comprised CD4+ or CD8+ T cells sorted from blood, sampled in a trial of the OX40 agonist ivuxolimab. The origin of the receptors is an adult with an advanced solid tumor such as melanoma, head and neck, liver or kidney cancer.

V and J are TRBV19 and TRBJ1-1; weak D call: TRBD1 (6 bases). This CDR3 spans 12 amino acids. In germline, CDR1 is LNHDA, CDR2 SQIVND (reference sequence). The ends were cut back, 11 bases at V and 8 bases at J, with 18 bases in the middle. CDR3 sequence (DNA): TGTGCCCGATATATTCACGACAGGGAAGCTTTCTTT. Amino acid sequence: CARYIHDREAFF.

This clone has just one count. The genes are TRBV6-5 and TRBJ1-4; TRBD1 aligns across 10 bases. The CDR3 length is 14 residues. The trim removed 8 bases at V and 5 bases at J, leaving 5 bases unmatched. The germline gives CDR1 MNHEY, CDR2 SVGAGI. The CDR3 region has the DNA TGTGCCAGCGGAGGGGGACAGGGGAATGAAAAACTGTTTTTT. Encoded protein: CASGGGQGNEKLFF.

The chain combines TRBV7-6 with TRBJ2-7, with D possibly being TRBD1 (6 bases). The V and J ends lost 1 base and 1 base respectively, with 11 bases between them. Germline values: CDR1 SGHVS, CDR2 FNYEAQ. This CDR3 comprises 15 residues. This CDR3 is CASSLDTGFSYEQYF. For the CDR3, the DNA is TGTGCCAGCAGCTTAGACACAGGGTTTTCCTACGAGCAGTACTTC.